These 15 T cell receptor beta chains originate from one sample sequenced in a study of blood T cell repertoires in COVID-19. Data came from immunoSEQ multiplex PCR; TCRdb stores just in-frame clones and leaves some out. The sample lists fewer than 250,000 clones; roughly 87% were seen once. Sequencing used PBMCs or T cells enriched from blood (not recorded which). These receptors were obtained from a man aged 30 to 39 who had recovered from COVID-19.

In DNA form, the CDR3 reads TGTGCCAGCAGCTTGGGGGTGAGCGCTGAAGCTTTCTTT. It specifies CASSLGVSAEAFF. The V gene is TRBV5-6, the J gene TRBJ1-1; no clear D. Germline loops: CDR1 SGHDT, CDR2 YYEEEE. The length of the CDR3 is 13 residues. V was pared by 0 bases and J by 6 bases, with 9 bases between.

The chain combines TRBV4-1 with TRBJ1-5; D is unresolved. The V end was cut by 1 base, the J end by 3 bases, with 7 bases between. Per the germline V gene, CDR1 is MGHRA and CDR2 is YSYEKL. The CDR3 spans 14 residues. CDR3 sequence: CASSQGRFNQPQHF. DNA of the CDR3: TGCGCCAGCAGCCAAGGCAGGTTCAATCAGCCCCAGCATTTT.

CDR3 sequence: CASGHSPRGYTF. The CDR3, as DNA: TGCGCCAGCGGTCACAGCCCGCGTGGCTACACCTTC. The rearrangement uses TRBV5-1 and TRBJ1-2, with unresolved D. Germline CDR1 and CDR2: SGHRS and YFSETQ. The CDR3 covers 12 residues. Deletions cut 7 bases from V and 7 bases from J, with 14 bases between.

V and J are TRBV28 and TRBJ2-5, with 11 bases identical to TRBD1. The CDR3 is 15 amino acids. Trimming at V came to 6 bases and at J to 4 bases, leaving 7 bases not matched to a gene. Germline-derived CDR1 and CDR2 are MDHEN and SYDVKM. CDR3 in DNA: TGTGCCAGCAGCCCTCCCGGGACAGGGGGAGAGACCCAGTACTTC. This codes for CASSPPGTGGETQYF.

Here the CDR3 DNA reads TGCGCCAGCAGCCAAGATAAGTCTAGCGGGGGGATTAAGTTCTTC. Its translation: CASSQDKSSGGIKFF. The chain combines TRBV4-3 with TRBJ2-1; 11 bases match TRBD2. Germline V lookup: CDR1 LGHNA, CDR2 YSLEER. CDR3 length: 15 residues. Trimming cost V 0 bases and J 14 bases; bases outside gene matches: 9.

This clone was found once. The chain uses TRBV5-8 and TRBJ1-1, with D unresolved. This CDR3 contains 13 residues. V was cut by 1 base and J by 4 bases, with 8 bases left in between. In germline, CDR1 is SGHTS, CDR2 YDEGEE. Written as DNA, the CDR3 is TGTGCCAGCAGCTTGATCCGGGGCACTGAAGCTTTCTTT. Translation gives CASSLIRGTEAFF. Combining the CDR3 with reference TRBV5-8 and TRBJ1-1 gives the whole variable domain EAGVTQSPTHLIKTRGQQATLRCSPISGHTSVYWYQQALGLGLQFLLWYDEGEERNRGNFPPRFSGRQFPNYSSELNVNALELEDSALYLCASSLIRGTEAFFGQGTRLTVV.

The chain has TRBV7-6 and TRBJ2-1, with 8 positions matching TRBD2. There are 17 residues in the CDR3. J was trimmed by 5 bases and V by 5 bases; bases with no gene match: 14. Germline V CDR1 and CDR2: SGHVS, FNYEAQ. The CDR3 DNA sequence: TGTGCCAGCAGCCCAAAATTAAGCGGGGGACTCCACAATGAGCAGTTCTTC. Its translation: CASSPKLSGGLHNEQFF.

The chain combines TRBV3-1 (or the pseudogene TRBV3-2) with TRBJ2-7; the match to TRBD1 covers 7 bases. The CDR3 runs 14 residues. Germline-derived CDR1 and CDR2 are LGHDT and YNNKEL (reference sequence). After removal of 4 bases from V and 4 bases from J, the junction contained 7 bases not matched to a gene. For the CDR3, the DNA is TGTGCCAGCAGCCCCTTGGGACAGATTTACGAGCAGTACTTC. Its translation: CASSPLGQIYEQYF.

This rearrangement joins TRBV7-6 to TRBJ2-2; a weak D match, TRBD1 (6 bases). CDR1 is SGHVS, CDR2 FNYEAQ, per germline. The CDR3 consists of 16 residues. Trimming stripped 5 bases from V and 5 bases from J, with 18 bases between. The CDR3 loop is CASSRDNSERTGELFF. DNA of the CDR3: TGTGCCAGCAGCCGGGACAATTCGGAGCGGACCGGGGAGCTGTTTTTT.

This clone was seen just once. In DNA, the CDR3 is TGTGCCAGCAGCCCTACGGACAGGGGTTACGAGCAGTACTTC. This translates into CASSPTDRGYEQYF. This rearrangement joins TRBV9 to TRBJ2-7; TRBD1 matches at 9 bases. The CDR3 has 14 amino acids. Germline V gene data show CDR1 as SGDLS and CDR2 as YYNGEE. J lost 4 bases, V lost 4 bases, and 6 bases had no gene match. The variable domain in full, completed from reference TRBV9 and TRBJ2-7, reads DSGVTQTPKHLITATGQRVTLRCSPRSGDLSVYWYQQSLDQGLQFLIQYYNGEERAKGNILERFSAQQFPDLHSELNLSSLELGDSALYFCASSPTDRGYEQYFGPGTRLTVT.

The rearrangement uses TRBV6-2 or TRBV6-3 and TRBJ1-5; TRBD1 is a possible D gene (5 bases). Germline values: CDR1 MNHEY, CDR2 SVGEGT. V shed 5 bases and J shed 2 bases, with 7 bases lying between them. This CDR3 contains 13 residues. CDR3 sequence: CASSGHRNQPQHF. CDR3 bases: TGTGCCAGCAGTGGACATCGCAATCAGCCCCAGCATTTT.

The CDR3 spells CASSRDRVGNTIYF. The CDR3 coding sequence is TGTGCCAGCAGCCGTGACAGGGTCGGAAACACCATATATTTT. V and J are TRBV7-9 and TRBJ1-3; 7 bases map to TRBD1. The germline V gene encodes CDR1 SEHNR and CDR2 FQNEAQ (reference sequence). The V and J ends lost 5 bases and 4 bases, in that order; junction bases with no gene match: 5. CDR3 length: 14 residues. The full variable domain, completed using reference TRBV7-9 and TRBJ1-3, is DTGVSQNPRHKITKRGQNVTFRCDPISEHNRLYWYRQTLGQGPEFLTYFQNEAQLEKSRLLSDRFSAERPKGSFSTLEIQRTEQGDSAMYLCASSRDRVGNTIYFGEGSWLTVV.

This clone was picked up one time. This sequence joins TRBV7-2 and TRBJ2-7, with a weak D call TRBD1 (5 bases). V lost 3 bases to trimming and J lost 6 bases, with 12 bases between them. The germline V gene encodes CDR1 SGHTA and CDR2 FQGNSA. There are 13 residues in the CDR3. CDR3 amino acids: CASSFNSRGEQYF. The CDR3 coding sequence is TGTGCCAGCAGCTTTAATTCTAGGGGCGAGCAGTACTTC.

The chain joins TRBV30 to TRBJ2-5; possible D gene TRBD1, 5 bases. CDR3 length: 14 residues. V lost 2 bases and J lost 1, with 11 bases in between. Germline lookup yields CDR1 GTSNPN and CDR2 SVGIG (reference sequence). CDR3 bases: TGTGCCTGGAGTTATTTGCAGGGCCAAGAGACCCAGTACTTC. This translates into CAWSYLQGQETQYF.

This chain uses TRBV5-4 with TRBJ2-5; unclear D gene. Trimming pared 4 bases from V and 2 bases from J, leaving 12 bases between. The CDR3 has 14 amino acids. CDR1 and CDR2 (germline): SGHNT, YYREEE (reference sequence). CDR3 region: CASSPTARQETQYF. The CDR3 region has the DNA TGTGCCAGCAGCCCCACAGCCAGACAAGAGACCCAGTACTTC.